These 8 T cell receptor beta chains were all obtained from the same sample, sequenced in a study of T cell responses to AZD1222 COVID-19 vaccine. TCRdb's copy holds only in-frame clones and misses some; the assay was immunoSEQ multiplex PCR. This table has some 74,000 clones, 70% to 90% appearing once. The source material was peripheral blood, sampled 28 days after the second AZD1222 dose. These receptors were collected from an adult who received the AZD1222 COVID-19 vaccine.

The chain employs TRBV5-4 and TRBJ2-7; no clear D gene. This CDR3 spans 14 amino acids. Germline V gene lookup returns CDR1 SGHNT and CDR2 YYREEE (reference sequence). V lost 0 bases and J 7 bases, leaving 14 bases between the germline ends. The CDR3 DNA is TGTGCCAGCAGCTTGGAGAGGTTTGCGCGGGAGCAGTACTTC. Protein product: CASSLERFAREQYF.

The chain recombines TRBV30 with TRBJ1-5, with D possibly being TRBD1 (5 bases). Trimming removed 4 bases from V and 4 bases from J, with 14 bases in between. Germline V gene sequence: CDR1 GTSNPN, CDR2 SVGIG (reference sequence). The CDR3 runs 14 residues. The CDR3 DNA follows: TGTGCCTGGAACACGGGACTTCTAAATCAGCCCCAGCATTTT. Translated: CAWNTGLLNQPQHF.

This chain connects TRBV2 to TRBJ1-1; no firm D call. CDR1 SNHLY and CDR2 FYNNEI come from the germline V gene. The V and J ends lost 5 bases and 8 bases respectively, with 15 bases between them. The CDR3 has 13 residues. CDR3 nucleotides: TGTGCCAGCAGTAGTACAGAGGTGGGAGAAGCTTTCTTT. It is translated as CASSSTEVGEAFF.

The V gene is TRBV30, the J gene TRBJ1-6; D perhaps matches TRBD1 (6 bases). Germline loops: CDR1 GTSNPN, CDR2 SVGIG (reference sequence). The CDR3 totals 14 residues. Trimming removed 4 bases from V and 7 bases from J, with 14 bases in between. CDR3 loop: CAWNPRQENSPLHF. CDR3 sequence (DNA): TGTGCCTGGAACCCGAGACAGGAAAATTCACCCCTCCACTTT.

V usage is TRBV20-1 and J usage is TRBJ2-6, with D unresolved. Germline lookup yields CDR1 DFQATT and CDR2 SNEGSKA (reference sequence). The CDR3 loop spans 14 amino acids. V was trimmed by 3 bases and J by 0 bases, leaving 6 bases between them. In DNA form, the CDR3 reads TGCAGTGCTAGTACGAGCTCTGGGGCCAACGTCCTGACTTTC. The encoded protein is CSASTSSGANVLTF.

This rearrangement joins TRBV14 to TRBJ1-2, with 7 nucleotides matching TRBD1. CDR3 length equals 14 residues. CDR1 and CDR2 from the germline V gene are SGHDN and FVKESK. V was pared by 5 bases and J by 4 bases, with 7 bases of the junction left unmatched. The CDR3 region has the DNA TGTGCCAGCAGCTCAAGCCGGACAGGCTATGGCTACACCTTC. It codes for CASSSSRTGYGYTF. The full variable domain, completed using reference TRBV14 and TRBJ1-2, is EAGVTQFPSHSVIEKGQTVTLRCDPISGHDNLYWYRRVMGKEIKFLLHFVKESKQDESGMPNNRFLAERTGGTYSTLKVQPAELEDSGVYFCASSSSRTGYGYTFGSGTRLTVV.

CDR3 protein: CASRPPTGEAGELFF. CDR3 nucleotides: TGTGCCAGCAGACCCCCCACAGGGGAGGCCGGGGAGCTGTTTTTT. This sequence joins TRBV6-6 and TRBJ2-2, with a possible D match to TRBD1 (7 bases). Trimming took off 6 bases at V and 6 bases at J, with 17 bases between the two ends. This CDR3 comprises 15 residues. Per germline, CDR1 MNHNY and CDR2 SVGAGI (reference sequence).

This chain joins TRBV7-9 and TRBJ2-3, with D perhaps matching TRBD2 (6 bases). The CDR3 consists of 16 residues. V was trimmed by 4 bases and J by 2 bases, leaving 16 bases between them. Germline V lookup: CDR1 SEHNR, CDR2 FQNEAQ (reference sequence). CDR3 sequence (DNA): TGTGCCAGCAGCTCACGACTAGTCGAGGTCACAGATACGCAGTATTTT. It specifies CASSSRLVEVTDTQYF.